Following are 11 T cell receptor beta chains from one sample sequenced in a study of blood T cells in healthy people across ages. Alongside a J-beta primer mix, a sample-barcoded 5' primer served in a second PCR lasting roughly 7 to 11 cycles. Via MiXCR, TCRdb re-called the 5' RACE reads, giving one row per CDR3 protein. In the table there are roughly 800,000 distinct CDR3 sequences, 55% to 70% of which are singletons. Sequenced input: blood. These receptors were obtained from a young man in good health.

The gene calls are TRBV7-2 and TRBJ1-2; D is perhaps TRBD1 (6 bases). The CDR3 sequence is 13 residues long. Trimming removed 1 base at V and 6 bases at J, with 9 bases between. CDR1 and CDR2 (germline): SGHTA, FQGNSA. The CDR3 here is CASSLVSGDGYTF. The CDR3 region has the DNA TGTGCCAGCAGCTTAGTGTCAGGGGATGGCTACACCTTC.

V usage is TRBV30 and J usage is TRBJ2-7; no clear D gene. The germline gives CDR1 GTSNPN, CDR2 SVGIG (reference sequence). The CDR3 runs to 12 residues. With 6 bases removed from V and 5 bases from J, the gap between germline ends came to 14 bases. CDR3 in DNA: TGTGCCTGCACGCCTTTACGGGACGAGCAGTACTTC. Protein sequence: CACTPLRDEQYF.

The CDR3 region has the DNA TGTGCCAGCCGAAGTTATCTTTCGGGAGACGAGCAGTACTTC. Protein product: CASRSYLSGDEQYF. V and J are TRBV18 and TRBJ2-7; tentatively, D is TRBD2 (6 bases). Looked up from germline, CDR1 is KGHSH and CDR2 is LQKENI. The CDR3 contains 14 residues. Trimming took off 8 bases at V and 5 bases at J, with 19 bases between the two ends.

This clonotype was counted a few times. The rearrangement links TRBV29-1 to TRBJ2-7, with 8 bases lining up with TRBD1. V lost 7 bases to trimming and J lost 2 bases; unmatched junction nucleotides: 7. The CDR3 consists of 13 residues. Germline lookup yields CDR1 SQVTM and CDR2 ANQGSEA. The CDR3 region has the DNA TGCAGCGCCGGGGACAGGACAACCTACGAGCAGTACTTC. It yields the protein CSAGDRTTYEQYF.

This chain's CDR3 is CSARENIRGEGDIQYF. CDR3 sequence (DNA): TGCAGTGCTAGAGAGAACATCAGGGGTGAGGGAGACATTCAGTACTTC. The rearrangement joins TRBV20-1 to TRBJ2-4, with a possible D match to TRBD1 (6 bases). The CDR3 runs 16 residues. The germline V and J ends were trimmed by 0 bases and 8 bases, with 20 bases remaining between them. Looked up from germline, CDR1 is DFQATT and CDR2 is SNEGSKA (reference sequence).

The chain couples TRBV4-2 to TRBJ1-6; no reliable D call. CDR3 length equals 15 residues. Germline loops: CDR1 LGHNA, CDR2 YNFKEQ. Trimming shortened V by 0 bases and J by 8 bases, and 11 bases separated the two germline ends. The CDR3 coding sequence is TGTGCCAGCAGCCAAGATCCCAGGCCCCATTCACCCCTCCACTTT. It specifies CASSQDPRPHSPLHF.

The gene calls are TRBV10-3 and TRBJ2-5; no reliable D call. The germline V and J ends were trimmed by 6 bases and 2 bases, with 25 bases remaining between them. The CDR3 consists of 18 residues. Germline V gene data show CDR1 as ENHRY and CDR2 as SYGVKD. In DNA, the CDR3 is TGTGCCATCAGCGCGGAAGCCTCCATTGGGGTATGGCAAGAGACCCAGTACTTC. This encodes CAISAEASIGVWQETQYF.

DNA for the CDR3: TGTGCCAGCCACCCCGGGACCTCAAGCACAGATACGCAGTATTTT. Protein product: CASHPGTSSTDTQYF. This chain links TRBV6-2 or TRBV6-3 with TRBJ2-3; D may be TRBD1 or TRBD2 (5 bases each). The V gene lost 8 bases and the J gene lost 0 bases, with 15 bases spanning the gap. The length of the CDR3 is 15 residues. Looked up from germline, CDR1 is MNHEY and CDR2 is SVGEGT.

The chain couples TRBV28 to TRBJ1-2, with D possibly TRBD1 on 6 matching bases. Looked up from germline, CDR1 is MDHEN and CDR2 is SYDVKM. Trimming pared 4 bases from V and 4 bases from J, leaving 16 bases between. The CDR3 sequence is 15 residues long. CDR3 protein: CASSSPHGGAYGYTF. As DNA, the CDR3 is TGTGCCAGCAGTTCACCGCACGGGGGGGCCTATGGCTACACCTTC.

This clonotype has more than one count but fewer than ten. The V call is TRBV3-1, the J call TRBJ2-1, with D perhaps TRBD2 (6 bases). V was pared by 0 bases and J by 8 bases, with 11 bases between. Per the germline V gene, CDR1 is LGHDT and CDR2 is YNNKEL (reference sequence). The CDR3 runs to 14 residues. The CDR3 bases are TGTGCCAGCAGCCAAGATACTAGCCGGCATGAGCAGTTCTTC. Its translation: CASSQDTSRHEQFF.

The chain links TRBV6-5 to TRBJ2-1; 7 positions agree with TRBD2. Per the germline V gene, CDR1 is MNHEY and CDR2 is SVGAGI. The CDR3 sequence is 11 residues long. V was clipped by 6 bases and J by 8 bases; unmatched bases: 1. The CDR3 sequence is CASRTSHEQFF. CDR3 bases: TGTGCCAGCAGGACTAGCCATGAGCAGTTCTTC.